The source of this T cell receptor beta chain is a study of blood T cell repertoires in COVID-19. Sequencing was performed with immunoSEQ multiplex PCR; in TCRdb, only in-frame clones are kept and a portion is missing. The sample holds about 200,000 clones, 80% to 85% seen once. On this clone itself: One junction end does not reproduce the germline sequence, and a read error may be involved.

The length of the CDR3 is 14 residues. CDR1 SNHLY and CDR2 FYNNEI come from the germline V gene. Sequencing was performed on PBMCs or T cells enriched from blood (not recorded which). The chain uses TRBV2 and TRBJ1-5; tentative D call: TRBD1 (5 bases). This TCR was sampled from a man aged 35-49 years who had recovered from COVID-19. As DNA, the CDR3 is TGTGCCAGCAGTGAAGGGCAGGGCAACCAGCCCCAGCATTTT. Encoded protein: CASSEGQGNQPQHF.